This TCR beta chain was observed in a study of human T cells and chemical hapten exposure (dated by TCRdb to about 2021). The study in broad terms: For sensitization, 2% DPC in acetone was applied to a roughly 2 cm by roughly 2 cm area of upper inner arm skin. Throughout the study period of 20 to 30 weeks, patients also received therapeutic DPC doses to the scalp every week. Patch tests used Finn chambers with 0.01% DPC on the upper back, scored after 6 days by International Contact Dermatitis Research Group standards. Most of the patients in the cohort were female, and the cohort covered alopecia areata with under or over 50% scalp involvement, alopecia totalis and alopecia universalis. Libraries were pooled for sequencing, and per-sample TCR yields varied mainly because of small differences in library volumes within the pool. This study followed changes in the peripheral blood TCR repertoire in vivo during primary and secondary sensitization of alopecia patients to the hapten diphenylcyclopropenone (DPC). Blood samples were taken from patients before sensitization (week 0) and then at 2, 6 and about 24 weeks after DPC sensitization. Twenty-nine alopecia patients provided blood for TCR sequencing at one to four time points (pre-sensitization, 2, 6 and 24 weeks).

This clonotype appeared a few times. The clone's antigen remains unknown. Base qualities are missing; no much larger clone stands one base away. The library relied on RACE. These reads were obtained on a NextSeq 500. Library preparation attached unique molecular identifiers to individual cDNA molecules for quantitative, reproducible TCR counting. Each blood RNA sample was used to sequence both TCR alpha and TCR beta chains. Per the authors' processing: A median of approximately 96,000 TCRs per sample was observed, with a range of 23,224 to 690,600. V, J and CDR3 annotation of the TCR reads was performed with the Decombinator software suite. Every sample was subsampled to the same number of TCRs (28,000) for the PS versus PT1 abundance plots. TCRs were defined as expanded if absent before sensitization and observed at least eight times at the 2-week time point. The public sequencing data were trimmed at Q25 with fastp and processed into clonotypes with MiXCR by TCRdb, which kept only in-frame beta chains. Every distinct CDR3 protein forms one entry, paired with its most common genes and DNA. The V and J calls come from TCRdb's annotation, not from the publication. Here the sample has approximately 100,000 distinct CDR3 sequences; roughly 12% occur a single time. The top ten clones comprise roughly 1.5% of the sample.

The time point label on this specimen signifies: pre-sensitization, week 0. The treatment or condition label here, explained by the study, means: therapeutic diphenylcyclopropenone sensitization with weekly scalp DPC. Blood at each patch-test visit was drawn before the patch test was applied. Patients were considered eligible if aged 18 to 70, diagnosed with alopecia and deemed suitable for DPC therapy, and patients were excluded if pregnant. Unfractionated whole blood was collected in Tempus Blood RNA tubes, and total RNA was extracted from that blood. General conclusions and limits of the study: All patients had alopecia, a presumed autoimmune disease, so their immune response might differ from that of healthy individuals. Patch test score was positively correlated with the number of PT1 expanded TCRs, with significance at thresholds 8, 16 and 32 but not at 4. The number of TCRs above 1 in 1000 frequency did not change with DPC sensitization; there was no evidence of global repertoire structure alterations. Repeated subsampling changed both the strength of the expansion versus patch-test correlation and the threshold at which that correlation became significant. Expanded TCRs formed significantly more large CDR3 similarity clusters than pre-sensitization or healthy control sets, consistent with antigen-driven responses.

The TCR originated in a woman between 45 and 60 years old with alopecia areata. Some clones in this sample may be carry-over from other donors' samples. The starting material was whole blood, obtained in connection with sensitization to the hapten diphenylcyclopropenone (DPC).

The bases are TGTGCCAGCAGCTATGGGGACAGAAAACTGTTTTTT. The encoded protein is CASSYGDRKLFF. The V and J segments used are TRBV6-5 and TRBJ1-4, with TRBD1 matching 7 junction bases. Its CDR3 holds 12 amino acids, cysteine through phenylalanine. CDR3 DNA is the only sequence kept; it has 36 bases, read in frame from the first base. V and J are trimmed by 6 bases and 10 bases, and the gene matches miss 5 bases of the junction. The CDR1 and CDR2 encoded by the germline V gene are MNHEY and SVGAGI.